The present T cell receptor (beta chain) was sequenced within a study of cytomegalovirus exposure and HLA in healthy donors. Study-level results: It was found in a later analysis that first-cohort TCR clusters tended to co-occur in the 100 to 150 validation repertoires. The study put some 150 TCR beta chains on its list as cytomegalovirus-associated. CMV antigen specificity of a few CMV-associated chains was confirmed in vitro.

CDR3 length: 15 residues. Germline values: CDR1 SNHLY, CDR2 FYNNEI. The J segment lost 4 bases and the V segment lost 8 bases, leaving 10 bases of the junction unmatched. Regarding this clone: Its antigen is unidentified.

The repertoire was sequenced with immunoSEQ multiplex PCR; TCRdb's copy has only in-frame clones and lacks some. The sample records 150,000 to 250,000 clones, 84% being singletons. From the roughly 120-subject validation cohort, which was separate from the roughly 690-subject first cohort, the donors were drawn. The sequence was obtained from a woman in her 30s in good health and CMV-seropositive. J is TRBJ2-3 and V is TRBV2; the match to TRBD2 covers 9 bases. The sequenced material came from PBMCs. The CDR3 loop reads CASVLSGGRPDTQYF. As DNA, the CDR3 is TGTGCCAGCGTGCTCAGCGGGGGGAGACCAGATACGCAGTATTTT.